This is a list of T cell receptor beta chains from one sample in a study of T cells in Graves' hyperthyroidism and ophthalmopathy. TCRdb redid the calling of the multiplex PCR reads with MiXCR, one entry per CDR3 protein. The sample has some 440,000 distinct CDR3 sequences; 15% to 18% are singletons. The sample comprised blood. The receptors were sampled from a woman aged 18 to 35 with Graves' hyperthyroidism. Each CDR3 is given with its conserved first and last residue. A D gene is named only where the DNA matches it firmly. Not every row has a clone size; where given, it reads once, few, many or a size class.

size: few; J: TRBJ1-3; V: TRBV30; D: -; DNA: TGTGCCTGGACGTCCGCGAGCTCTGGAAACACCATATATTTT; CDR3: CAWTSASSGNTIYF
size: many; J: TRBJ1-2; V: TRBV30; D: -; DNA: TGTGCCTGGAGTGGCAGTCGAAATGGCTACACCTTC; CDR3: CAWSGSRNGYTF
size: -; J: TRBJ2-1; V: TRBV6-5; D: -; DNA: TGTGCCAGCAGTTCCCCAATAGGTGGGGTTTACAATGAGCAGTTCTTC; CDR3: CASSSPIGGVYNEQFF
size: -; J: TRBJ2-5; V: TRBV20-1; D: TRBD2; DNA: TGCAGTGCTAGAGATCCGGGGGGGGGGGAGACCCAGTACTTC; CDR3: CSARDPGGGETQYF
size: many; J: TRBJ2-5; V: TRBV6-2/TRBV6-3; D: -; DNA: TGTGCCAGCAGTCCTACGACTCCAGGCAGGGGGACCCAGTACTTC; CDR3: CASSPTTPGRGTQYF
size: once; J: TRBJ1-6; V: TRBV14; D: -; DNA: TGTGCCAGCAGCCAAGAGATGGTATGGGGTTTGGGTTCACCCCTCCACTTT; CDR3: CASSQEMVWGLGSPLHF
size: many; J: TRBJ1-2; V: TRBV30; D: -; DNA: TGTGCCTGGATAGCGGGCAGGGGAGGCTACACCTTC; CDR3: CAWIAGRGGYTF
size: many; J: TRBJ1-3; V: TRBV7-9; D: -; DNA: TGTGCCTCAACCATGCTTCGGGACGGCCCCTCTGGAAACACCATATATTTT; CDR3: CASTMLRDGPSGNTIYF
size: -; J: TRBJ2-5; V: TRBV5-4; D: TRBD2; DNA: TGTGCCAGCAGCTTGTTCACTAGCGGGGGGGTCGGTACCCAGTACTTC; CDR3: CASSLFTSGGVGTQYF
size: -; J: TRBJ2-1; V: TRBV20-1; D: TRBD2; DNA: TGCAGTGCTATCCAACGCGGGGGGGGCGATGGCTCCTACAATGAGCAGTTCTTC; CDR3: CSAIQRGGGDGSYNEQFF